The 27 T cell receptor beta chains below were found in one sample sequenced in a study of T cell repertoires in cytomegalovirus infection (dated by TCRdb to about 2019). Sequencer: Illumina HiSeq 1500. TCRdb reprocessing: public reads trimmed at Q25 with fastp, clones called with MiXCR, in-frame beta chains kept. One record per CDR3 amino acid sequence lists the most common genes and DNA. A total of about 260,000 distinct CDR3 sequences appear in this sample, approximately 8.3% of them only once. The biggest ten clones account for about 14% of the sample. The source material was PBMCs. Receptor source: a human donor in good health (CMV status not recorded). Some clones in this sample may be carry-over from other donors' samples.

This clonotype was seen a few times. The CDR3 reads CASSASRGFSTDTQYF. CDR3 bases: TGTGCCAGCAGTGCTTCAAGGGGGTTCAGCACAGATACGCAGTATTTT. The chain carries TRBV6-2 or TRBV6-3 and TRBJ2-3, with D maybe TRBD1 (6 bases). This CDR3 is 16 amino acids long. V was clipped by 5 bases and J by 0 bases, with 15 bases between them. Germline-derived CDR1 and CDR2 are MNHEY and SVGEGT.

This sequence joins TRBV19 and TRBJ1-2, with D uncertain. The germline V gene encodes CDR1 LNHDA and CDR2 SQIVND (reference sequence). V shed 5 bases and J shed 8 bases, with 18 bases lying between them. CDR3 length: 14 amino acids. CDR3: CASSPSAKQRGYTF. The CDR3 region has the DNA TGTGCCAGTAGTCCTTCGGCCAAACAAAGGGGCTACACCTTC.

In its sample, this clonotype was seen many times. The rearrangement joins TRBV7-2 to TRBJ1-1, with D tentatively TRBD1 (6 bases). Germline CDR1 and CDR2: SGHTA and FQGNSA. The V and J ends lost 5 bases and 4 bases respectively, with 14 bases between them. The CDR3 runs to 14 residues. The CDR3 spells CASSAGGWGTEAFF. CDR3 bases: TGTGCCAGCAGCGCCGGGGGCTGGGGCACTGAAGCTTTCTTT.

This clonotype was observed at least ten times. This sequence joins TRBV7-4 and TRBJ2-7; 7 nucleotides line up with TRBD2. Germline loops: CDR1 SGHVT, CDR2 SQSDAQ. V lost 5 bases, J lost 0 bases, and 7 bases stayed unmatched. CDR3 size: 15 residues. The CDR3, as DNA: TGTGCCAGCAGCCCCCGACTAGCCCACTCCTACGAGCAGTACTTC. Encoded protein: CASSPRLAHSYEQYF.

The genes are TRBV9 and TRBJ1-1; 8 bases line up with TRBD1. Germline-derived CDR1 and CDR2 are SGDLS and YYNGEE. This CDR3 spans 14 amino acids. V lost 1 base and J lost 9; bases outside the gene matches: 8. CDR3 bases: TGTGCCAGCAGCGTAAATCCCGACAGGGGTAAAGCTTTCTTT. As protein: CASSVNPDRGKAFF.

This clonotype was counted only a few times. The genes are TRBV29-1 and TRBJ2-2; 9 bases align to TRBD1. The CDR3 spans 15 residues. V shed 6 bases, J shed 6 bases, and the junction held 11 bases outside the gene matches. Germline V lookup: CDR1 SQVTM, CDR2 ANQGSEA. CDR3 in amino acids: CSVERGQGKAGELFF. In DNA, the CDR3 is TGCAGCGTCGAGCGAGGACAGGGGAAGGCCGGGGAGCTGTTTTTT.

There are a few counts of this clonotype. The gene calls are TRBV4-3 and TRBJ2-7; D is ambiguous. This CDR3 has 12 amino acids. Germline loops: CDR1 LGHNA, CDR2 YSLEER. V lost 2 bases and J 9 bases, leaving 11 bases between the germline ends. For the CDR3, the DNA is TGCGCCAGCAGCCAACGCGGTTTAGGGCAGTACTTC. This codes for CASSQRGLGQYF.

This clonotype was counted a few times. The CDR3 loop reads CSAVGTSGSPTDTQYF. DNA of the CDR3: TGCAGTGCCGTGGGGACTAGCGGGAGTCCCACAGATACGCAGTATTTT. The V call is TRBV20-1, the J call TRBJ2-3; 14 bases are a match to TRBD2. V gave up 6 bases and J gave up 2 bases; unmatched junction bases: 7. CDR3 size: 16 residues. In germline, CDR1 is DFQATT, CDR2 SNEGSKA (reference sequence).

This clonotype showed up just a few times. The chain has TRBV11-2 and TRBJ1-1, with 8 nucleotides matching TRBD1. This CDR3 region has 14 residues. Germline CDR1 SGHAT, CDR2 FQNNGV. Losses at the gene ends were 4 bases for V and 6 bases for J; bases not matched to a gene: 7. The CDR3 protein is CASSSQGAGAEAFF. CDR3 sequence (DNA): TGTGCCAGCAGCTCCCAGGGGGCAGGGGCTGAAGCTTTCTTT.

This clonotype was observed a few times. V gene TRBV14 combines with J gene TRBJ1-2; D remains ambiguous. Germline CDR1 reads SGHDN; CDR2 reads FVKESK. The CDR3 totals 14 residues. The germline V and J ends were trimmed by 7 bases and 1 base, with 13 bases remaining between them. CDR3 in amino acids: CASKRAGFNYGYTF. In DNA form, the CDR3 reads TGTGCCAGCAAACGGGCAGGTTTTAACTATGGCTACACCTTC.

This clonotype was observed at least ten times. The rearrangement uses TRBV7-8 and TRBJ2-2; the D is unclear. In germline, CDR1 is SGHVS, CDR2 FQNEAQ. V was shortened by 1 base and J by 7 bases, with 13 bases between the two germline ends. The length of the CDR3 is 15 residues. The CDR3 reads CASSLDVAGNGELFF. The CDR3 nucleotides are TGTGCCAGCAGCTTAGATGTCGCTGGCAACGGGGAGCTGTTTTTT.

The chain has TRBV6-2 or TRBV6-3 and TRBJ2-3; TRBD2 matches 10 bases. With 3 bases clipped from V and 4 bases from J, the junction kept 10 bases outside the gene matches. The CDR3 runs to 17 residues. Germline V lookup: CDR1 MNHEY, CDR2 SVGEGT. The CDR3 DNA follows: TGTGCCAGCAGTTATCAGCGGGGGGGCCATGTGCCAGATACGCAGTATTTT. This sequence encodes CASSYQRGGHVPDTQYF.

This clonotype was observed at least ten times. This chain joins TRBV7-2 and TRBJ1-5, with D possibly being TRBD1 (5 bases). Germline V gives CDR1 SGHTA, CDR2 FQGNSA. The length of the CDR3 is 16 residues. Trimming pared 1 base from V and 4 bases from J, leaving 14 bases between. The CDR3 DNA is TGTGCCAGCAGCTTAGTACCGGGGACGGGGAATCAGCCCCAGCATTTT. Translation gives CASSLVPGTGNQPQHF.

This clonotype was detected many times. J is TRBJ2-1 and V is TRBV7-8; 11 positions agree with TRBD2. This CDR3 is built from 15 residues. Per the germline V gene, CDR1 is SGHVS and CDR2 is FQNEAQ. The V and J ends lost 5 bases and 5 bases, in that order; junction bases with no gene match: 5. This chain's CDR3 is CASSPGTSGDNEQFF. The CDR3 DNA is TGTGCCAGCAGCCCCGGGACTAGCGGCGACAATGAGCAGTTCTTC.

This clonotype was detected many times. V usage is TRBV15 and J usage is TRBJ1-1; the D gene is possibly TRBD1 (6 bases). CDR1 is LNHNV and CDR2 is YYDKDF in the germline V gene (reference sequence). Trimming took off 1 base at V and 5 bases at J, with 8 bases between the two ends. The CDR3 length is 13 residues. CDR3 loop: CATSRGDRTEAFF. The CDR3 DNA sequence: TGTGCCACCAGCAGAGGAGACAGGACTGAAGCTTTCTTT.

This rearrangement joins TRBV10-3 to TRBJ2-7, with D perhaps TRBD2 (5 bases). The ends were cut back, 10 bases at V and 2 bases at J, with 15 bases in the middle. Germline CDR1 ENHRY, CDR2 SYGVKD. The CDR3 runs 13 residues. In nucleotides, the CDR3 is TGTGCCACCGAGAGGGATGATACCTACGAGCAGTACTTC. Protein sequence: CATERDDTYEQYF.

In its sample, this clonotype was seen many times. The gene calls are TRBV7-2 and TRBJ2-4, with TRBD2 as a possible D gene (5 bases). V was trimmed by 3 bases and J by 0 bases, leaving 18 bases between them. Germline CDR1 and CDR2: SGHTA and FQGNSA. This CDR3 spans 18 amino acids. CDR3 protein: CASSFAKEDLLAKNIQYF. CDR3 nucleotides: TGTGCCAGCAGCTTCGCTAAGGAGGATTTACTAGCCAAAAACATTCAGTACTTC.

This clonotype occurred a few times. This rearrangement joins TRBV7-3 to TRBJ2-1, with a possible D match to TRBD2 (5 bases). The germline V and J ends were trimmed by 2 bases and 5 bases, with 7 bases remaining between them. CDR1 is SGHTA and CDR2 is FQGTGA in the germline V gene. This CDR3 region has 13 residues. The DNA of the CDR3 is TGTGCCAGCAGCTTACCGGGAAACAATGAGCAGTTCTTC. Translating gives CASSLPGNNEQFF.

The rearrangement links TRBV20-1 to TRBJ1-1; 9 positions match TRBD1. V shed 6 bases, J shed 12 bases, and the junction held 8 bases outside the gene matches. Germline V lookup: CDR1 DFQATT, CDR2 SNEGSKA (reference sequence). This CDR3 has 11 residues. The CDR3 nucleotides are TGCAGTGCCCAGACAGGGGGTATGTCTTTCTTT. This gives the protein CSAQTGGMSFF.

This clonotype was recorded at least ten times. The V and J genes are TRBV12-3 or TRBV12-4 and TRBJ1-5, with D unclear. CDR3 size: 12 residues. The V end was cut by 1 base, the J end by 5 bases, with 3 bases between. CDR3 coding DNA: TGTGCCAGCAGTTTAGTCCATCAGCCCCAGCATTTT. Amino acid sequence: CASSLVHQPQHF.

The chain uses TRBV11-2 and TRBJ1-4; D gene unclear. From germline, CDR1 is SGHAT and CDR2 FQNNGV. V was shortened by 5 bases and J by 8 bases, with 15 bases between the two germline ends. The CDR3 has 14 residues. CDR3 bases: TGTGCCAGCAGCAACCCCTCACCCGAAGAAAAACTGTTTTTT. Its protein is CASSNPSPEEKLFF.

This clonotype was detected ten times or more. The rearrangement joins TRBV7-2 to TRBJ2-1; D could derive from TRBD1 or TRBD2 (6 bases each). The CDR3 length is 18 residues. Trimming took off 1 base at V and 6 bases at J, with 22 bases between the two ends. Germline CDR1 SGHTA, CDR2 FQGNSA. The chain's CDR3 is CASSLEWGAFPYVNEQFF. CDR3 sequence (DNA): TGTGCCAGCAGCTTAGAGTGGGGGGCCTTTCCGTATGTCAATGAGCAGTTCTTC.

The V and J genes are TRBV6-2 or TRBV6-3 and TRBJ2-2; TRBD1 matches 11 bases. The CDR3 sequence is 15 residues long. The trim removed 7 bases at V and 4 bases at J, leaving 5 bases unmatched. Germline loops: CDR1 MNHEY, CDR2 SVGEGT. The CDR3 coding sequence is TGTGCCAGCATCGGACAGGGGGCGGTCACCGGGGAGCTGTTTTTT. Amino acid sequence: CASIGQGAVTGELFF.

This chain joins TRBV7-2 and TRBJ2-5; TRBD1 aligns across 10 bases. This CDR3 region has 15 residues. J was trimmed by 7 bases and V by 5 bases; bases with no gene match: 10. The germline V gene encodes CDR1 SGHTA and CDR2 FQGNSA. CDR3 coding DNA: TGTGCCAGCAGCCCCGGGACAGGGGCCGATTGGACCCAGTACTTC. This sequence encodes CASSPGTGADWTQYF.

The table lists this clonotype with many counts. The chain couples TRBV11-2 to TRBJ1-2; 8 bases are shared with TRBD1. The CDR3 is 14 residues long. Looked up from germline, CDR1 is SGHAT and CDR2 is FQNNGV. V lost 5 bases and J lost 7; bases outside the gene matches: 9. As DNA, the CDR3 is TGTGCCAGCAGCCGTCCCCCCCAGGGGGCTGGCTACACCTTC. As protein: CASSRPPQGAGYTF.

The table lists this clonotype with many counts. J is TRBJ1-3 and V is TRBV7-6, with 8 nucleotides matching TRBD1. With V trimmed by 1 base and J by 0 bases, 11 bases remained unmatched. Germline V gene lookup returns CDR1 SGHVS and CDR2 FNYEAQ. The CDR3 covers 19 residues. CDR3 amino acids: CASSLVAGTGSFSGNTIYF. The CDR3 bases are TGTGCCAGCAGCTTAGTAGCCGGGACAGGAAGTTTCTCTGGAAACACCATATATTTT.

Ten or more counts support this clonotype. The chain uses TRBV7-2 and TRBJ2-1; 7 nucleotides match TRBD2. This CDR3 comprises 15 residues. Germline loops: CDR1 SGHTA, CDR2 FQGNSA. V was clipped by 4 bases and J by 0 bases; unmatched bases: 3. The CDR3 is CASSSGEGSYNEQFF. DNA for the CDR3: TGTGCCAGCAGCTCCGGGGAGGGCTCCTACAATGAGCAGTTCTTC.